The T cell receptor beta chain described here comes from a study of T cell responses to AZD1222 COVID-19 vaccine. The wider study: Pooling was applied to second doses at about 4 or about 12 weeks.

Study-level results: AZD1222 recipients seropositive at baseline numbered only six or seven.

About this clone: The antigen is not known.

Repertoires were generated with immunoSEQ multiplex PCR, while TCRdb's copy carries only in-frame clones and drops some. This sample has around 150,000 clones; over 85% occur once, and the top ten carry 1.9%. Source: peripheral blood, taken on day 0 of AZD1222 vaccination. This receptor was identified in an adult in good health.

CDR3 protein: CATSRLAGDYNEQFF. As DNA, the CDR3 is TGTGCCACCAGCAGACTAGCGGGGGATTACAATGAGCAGTTCTTC. This chain uses TRBV15 with TRBJ2-1; 10 nucleotides align to TRBD2. CDR3 size: 15 residues. V was pared by 2 bases and J by 4 bases, with 2 bases of the junction left unmatched. Looked up from germline, CDR1 is LNHNV and CDR2 is YYDKDF (reference sequence).